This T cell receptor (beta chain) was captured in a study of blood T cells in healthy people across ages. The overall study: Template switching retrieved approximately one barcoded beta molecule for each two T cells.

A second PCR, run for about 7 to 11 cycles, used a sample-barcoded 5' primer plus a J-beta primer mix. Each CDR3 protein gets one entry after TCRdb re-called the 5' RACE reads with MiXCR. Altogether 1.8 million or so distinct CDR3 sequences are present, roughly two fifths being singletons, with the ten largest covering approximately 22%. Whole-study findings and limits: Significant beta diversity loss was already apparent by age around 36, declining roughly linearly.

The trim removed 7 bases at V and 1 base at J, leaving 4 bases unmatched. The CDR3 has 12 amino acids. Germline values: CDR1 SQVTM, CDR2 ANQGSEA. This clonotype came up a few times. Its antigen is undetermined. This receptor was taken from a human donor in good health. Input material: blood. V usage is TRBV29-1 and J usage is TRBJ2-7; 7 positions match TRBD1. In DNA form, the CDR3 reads TGCAGCGCCCTGACAGGGTCCTACGAGCAGTACTTC. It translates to CSALTGSYEQYF.